This T cell receptor beta chain was retrieved from a study of blood T cell repertoires in COVID-19. Study overall: Acute and convalescent COVID-19 samples came from the United States, Italy and Spain.

In the authors' workflow: Amplifying reference gene primers gave estimates of nucleated cell counts. Sequenced by immunoSEQ multiplex PCR; TCRdb stores in-frame clones only, minus some. V, J and clone size were drawn from that table, and D and trimming were deduced from the DNA. The table has about 330,000 clones, approximately 90% seen once. Seattle's cohort entered during active infection and was followed longitudinally. CDR1 and CDR2 (germline): SGHTA, FQGNSA. CDR3 length: 15 residues. V was clipped by 1 base and J by 6 bases; unmatched bases: 9. The chain recombines TRBV7-2 with TRBJ2-7; the match to TRBD1 covers 7 bases. This TCR came from a man younger than 40 with COVID-19, enrolled during active disease. Sequencing was carried out using peripheral blood. In DNA, the CDR3 is TGTGCCAGCAGCTTAGAAGTCCGGGACAGTGGCGAGCAGTACTTC. As protein: CASSLEVRDSGEQYF.